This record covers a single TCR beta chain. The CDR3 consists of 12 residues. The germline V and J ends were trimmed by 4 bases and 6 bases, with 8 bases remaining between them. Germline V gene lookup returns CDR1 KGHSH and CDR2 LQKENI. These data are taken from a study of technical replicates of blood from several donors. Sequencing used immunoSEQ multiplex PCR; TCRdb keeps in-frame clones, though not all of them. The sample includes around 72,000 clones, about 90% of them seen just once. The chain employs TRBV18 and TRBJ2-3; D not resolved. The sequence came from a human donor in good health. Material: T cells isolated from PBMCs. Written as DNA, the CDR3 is TGTGCCAGCTCACGGGCGTGGGATACGCAGTATTTT. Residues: CASSRAWDTQYF.